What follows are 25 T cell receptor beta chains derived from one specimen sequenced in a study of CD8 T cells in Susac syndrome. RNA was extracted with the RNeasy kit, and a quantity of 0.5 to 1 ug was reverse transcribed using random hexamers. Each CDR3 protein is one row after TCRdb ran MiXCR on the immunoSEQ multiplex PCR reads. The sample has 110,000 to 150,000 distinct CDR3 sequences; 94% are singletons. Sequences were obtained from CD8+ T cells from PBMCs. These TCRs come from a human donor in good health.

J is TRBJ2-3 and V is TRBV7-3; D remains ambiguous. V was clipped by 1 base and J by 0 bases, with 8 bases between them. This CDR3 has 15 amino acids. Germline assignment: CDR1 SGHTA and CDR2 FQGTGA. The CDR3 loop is CASSLRSASTDTQYF. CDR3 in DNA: TGTGCCAGCAGCTTAAGGTCGGCTAGCACAGATACGCAGTATTTT.

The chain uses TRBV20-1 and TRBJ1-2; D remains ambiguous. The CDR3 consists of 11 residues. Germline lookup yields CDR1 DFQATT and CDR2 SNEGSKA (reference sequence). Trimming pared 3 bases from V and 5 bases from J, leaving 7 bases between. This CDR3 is CSASEPYGYTF. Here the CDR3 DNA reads TGCAGTGCTAGTGAACCTTATGGCTACACCTTC.

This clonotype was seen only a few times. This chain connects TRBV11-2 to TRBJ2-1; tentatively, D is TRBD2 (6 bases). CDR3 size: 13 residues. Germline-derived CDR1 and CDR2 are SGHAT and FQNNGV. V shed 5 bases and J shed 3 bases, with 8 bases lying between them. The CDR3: CASSLGLYNEQFF. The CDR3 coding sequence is TGTGCCAGCAGCCTGGGACTCTACAATGAGCAGTTCTTC. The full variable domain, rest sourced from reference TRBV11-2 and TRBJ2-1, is EAGVAQSPRYKIIEKRQSVAFWCNPISGHATLYWYQQILGQGPKLLIQFQNNGVVDDSQLPKDRFSAERLKGVDSTLKIQPAKLEDSAVYLCASSLGLYNEQFFGPGTRLTVL.

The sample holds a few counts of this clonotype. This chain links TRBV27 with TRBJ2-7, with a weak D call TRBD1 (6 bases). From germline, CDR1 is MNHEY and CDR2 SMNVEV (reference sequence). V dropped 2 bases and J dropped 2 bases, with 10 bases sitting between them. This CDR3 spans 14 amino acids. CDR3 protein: CASSLRGSTYEQYF. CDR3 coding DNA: TGTGCCAGCAGTTTAAGGGGGAGTACCTACGAGCAGTACTTC.

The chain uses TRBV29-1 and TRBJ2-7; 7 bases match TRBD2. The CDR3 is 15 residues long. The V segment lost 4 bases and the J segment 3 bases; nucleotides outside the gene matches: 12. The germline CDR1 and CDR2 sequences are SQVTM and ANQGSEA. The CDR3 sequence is CSVVSGDRWGYEQYF. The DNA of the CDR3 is TGCAGCGTTGTGAGCGGGGACCGATGGGGCTACGAGCAGTACTTC.

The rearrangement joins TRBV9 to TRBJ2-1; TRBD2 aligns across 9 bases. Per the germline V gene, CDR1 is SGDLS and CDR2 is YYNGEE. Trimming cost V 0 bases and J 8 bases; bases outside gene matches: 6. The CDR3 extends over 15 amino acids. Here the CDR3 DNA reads TGTGCCAGCAGCGTAGGTGGCGGGAGGGCCGATGAGCAGTTCTTC. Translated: CASSVGGGRADEQFF.

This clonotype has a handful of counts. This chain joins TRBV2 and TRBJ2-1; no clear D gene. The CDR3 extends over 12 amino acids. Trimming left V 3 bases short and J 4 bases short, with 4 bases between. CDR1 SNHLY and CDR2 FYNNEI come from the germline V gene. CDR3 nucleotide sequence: TGTGCCAGCAGTGACCTGTACAATGAGCAGTTCTTC. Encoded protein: CASSDLYNEQFF.

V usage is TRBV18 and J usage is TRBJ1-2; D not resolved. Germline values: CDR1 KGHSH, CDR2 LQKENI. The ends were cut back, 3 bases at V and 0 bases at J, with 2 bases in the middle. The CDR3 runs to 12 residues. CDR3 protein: CASSPPNYGYTF. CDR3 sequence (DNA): TGTGCCAGCTCACCGCCTAACTATGGCTACACCTTC.

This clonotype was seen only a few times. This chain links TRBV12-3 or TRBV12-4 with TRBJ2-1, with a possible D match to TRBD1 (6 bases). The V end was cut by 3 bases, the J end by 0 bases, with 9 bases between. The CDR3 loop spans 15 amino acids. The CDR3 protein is CASSFGGPSYNEQFF. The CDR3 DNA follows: TGTGCCAGCAGTTTTGGGGGCCCCTCCTACAATGAGCAGTTCTTC.

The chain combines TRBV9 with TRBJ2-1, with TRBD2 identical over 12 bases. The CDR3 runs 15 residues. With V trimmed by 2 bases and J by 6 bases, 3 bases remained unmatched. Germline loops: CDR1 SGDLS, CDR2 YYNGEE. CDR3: CASSVLAGGRNEQFF. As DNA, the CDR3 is TGTGCCAGCAGCGTTCTAGCGGGAGGGCGCAATGAGCAGTTCTTC.

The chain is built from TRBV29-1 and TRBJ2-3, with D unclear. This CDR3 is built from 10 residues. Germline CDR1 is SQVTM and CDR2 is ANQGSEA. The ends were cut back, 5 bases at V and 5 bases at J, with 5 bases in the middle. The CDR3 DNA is TGCAGCGTTTGGAGAGATACGCAGTATTTT. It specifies CSVWRDTQYF.

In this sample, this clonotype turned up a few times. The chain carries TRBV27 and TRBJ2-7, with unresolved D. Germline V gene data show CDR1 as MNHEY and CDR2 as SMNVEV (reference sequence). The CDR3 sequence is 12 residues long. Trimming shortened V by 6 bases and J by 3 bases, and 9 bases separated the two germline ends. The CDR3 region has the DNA TGTGCCAGCAGCTTACCGGGCTACGAGCAGTACTTC. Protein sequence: CASSLPGYEQYF.

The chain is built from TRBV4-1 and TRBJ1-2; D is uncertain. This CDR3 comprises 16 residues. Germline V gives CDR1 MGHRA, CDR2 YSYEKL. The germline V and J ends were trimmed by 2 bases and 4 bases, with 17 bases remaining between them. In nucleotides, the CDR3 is TGCGCCAGCAGCCAAATTGAAGAGTCAATCGGCTATGGCTACACCTTC. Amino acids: CASSQIEESIGYGYTF.

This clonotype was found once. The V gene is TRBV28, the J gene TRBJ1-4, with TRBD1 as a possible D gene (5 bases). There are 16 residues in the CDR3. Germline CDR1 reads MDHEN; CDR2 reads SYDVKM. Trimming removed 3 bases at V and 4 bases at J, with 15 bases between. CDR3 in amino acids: CASSFSRGPLNEKLFF. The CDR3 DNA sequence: TGTGCCAGCAGTTTCAGTCGGGGACCCCTTAATGAAAAACTGTTTTTT. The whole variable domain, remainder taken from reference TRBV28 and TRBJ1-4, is DVKVTQSSRYLVKRTGEKVFLECVQDMDHENMFWYRQDPGLGLRLIYFSYDVKMKEKGDIPEGYSVSREKKERFSLILESASTNQTSMYLCASSFSRGPLNEKLFFGSGTQLSVL.

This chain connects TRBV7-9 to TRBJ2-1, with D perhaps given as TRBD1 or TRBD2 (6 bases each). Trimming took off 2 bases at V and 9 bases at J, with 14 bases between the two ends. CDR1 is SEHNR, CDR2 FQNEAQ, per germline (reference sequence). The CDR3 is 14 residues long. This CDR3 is CASSLPGWGAEQFF. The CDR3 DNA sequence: TGTGCCAGCAGCTTACCCGGTTGGGGGGCTGAGCAGTTCTTC.

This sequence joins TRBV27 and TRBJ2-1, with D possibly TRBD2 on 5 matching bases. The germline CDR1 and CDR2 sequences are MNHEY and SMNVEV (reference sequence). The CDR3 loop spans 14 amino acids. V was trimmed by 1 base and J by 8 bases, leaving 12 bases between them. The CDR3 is CASSLLSQRHEQFF. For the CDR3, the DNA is TGTGCCAGCAGTTTATTATCCCAGCGGCATGAGCAGTTCTTC.

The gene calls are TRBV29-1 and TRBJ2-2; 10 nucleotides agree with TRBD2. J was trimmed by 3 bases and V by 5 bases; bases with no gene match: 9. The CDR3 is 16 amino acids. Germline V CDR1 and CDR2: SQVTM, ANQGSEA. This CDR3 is CSVIAGGVSDTGELFF. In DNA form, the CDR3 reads TGCAGCGTTATAGCGGGAGGAGTTTCGGACACCGGGGAGCTGTTTTTT.

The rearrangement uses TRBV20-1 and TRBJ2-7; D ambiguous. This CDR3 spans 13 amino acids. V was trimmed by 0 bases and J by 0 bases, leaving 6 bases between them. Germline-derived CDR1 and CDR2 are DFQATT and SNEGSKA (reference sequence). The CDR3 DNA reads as TGCAGTGCTAGAGAGCACAGCTCCTACGAGCAGTACTTC. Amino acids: CSAREHSSYEQYF.

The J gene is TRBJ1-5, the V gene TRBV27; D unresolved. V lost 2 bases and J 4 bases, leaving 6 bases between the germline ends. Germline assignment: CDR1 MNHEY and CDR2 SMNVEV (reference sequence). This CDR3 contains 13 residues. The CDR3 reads CASSLAVNQPQHF. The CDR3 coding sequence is TGTGCCAGCAGTTTAGCAGTAAATCAGCCCCAGCATTTT.

This CDR3 reads CASSAREREEETQYF. DNA for the CDR3: TGTGCCAGCAGCGCAAGGGAGCGGGAGGAAGAGACCCAGTACTTC. V and J are TRBV7-9 and TRBJ2-5, with TRBD2 identical over 9 bases. This CDR3 is 15 amino acids long. Trimming at V came to 5 bases and at J to 3 bases, leaving 7 bases not matched to a gene. The germline V gene encodes CDR1 SEHNR and CDR2 FQNEAQ (reference sequence).

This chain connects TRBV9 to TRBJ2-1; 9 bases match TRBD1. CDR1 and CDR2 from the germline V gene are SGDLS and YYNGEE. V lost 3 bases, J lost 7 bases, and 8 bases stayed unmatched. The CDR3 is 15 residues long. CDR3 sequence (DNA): TGTGCCAGCAGCGGGGGCGGGACAGGGTGGAATGAGCAGTTCTTC. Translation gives CASSGGGTGWNEQFF.

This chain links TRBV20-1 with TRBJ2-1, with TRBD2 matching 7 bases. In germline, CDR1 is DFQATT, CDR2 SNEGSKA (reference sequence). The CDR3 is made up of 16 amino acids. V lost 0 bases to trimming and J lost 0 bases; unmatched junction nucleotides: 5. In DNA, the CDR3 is TGCAGTGCTAGAGATCTCGGGGGGAGCTCCTACAATGAGCAGTTCTTC. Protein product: CSARDLGGSSYNEQFF.

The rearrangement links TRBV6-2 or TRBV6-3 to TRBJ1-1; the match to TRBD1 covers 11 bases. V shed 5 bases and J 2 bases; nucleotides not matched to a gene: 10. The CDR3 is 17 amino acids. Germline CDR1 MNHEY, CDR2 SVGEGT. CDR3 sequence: CASSTRDRGYSNTEAFF. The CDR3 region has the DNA TGTGCCAGCAGTACCCGGGACAGGGGGTACTCCAACACTGAAGCTTTCTTT.

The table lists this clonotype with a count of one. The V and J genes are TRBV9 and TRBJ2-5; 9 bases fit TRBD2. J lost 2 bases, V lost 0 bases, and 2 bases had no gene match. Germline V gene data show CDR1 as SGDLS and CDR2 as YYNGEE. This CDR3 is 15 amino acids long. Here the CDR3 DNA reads TGTGCCAGCAGCGTAGGAACTAGCGGGCAAGAGACCCAGTACTTC. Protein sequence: CASSVGTSGQETQYF.

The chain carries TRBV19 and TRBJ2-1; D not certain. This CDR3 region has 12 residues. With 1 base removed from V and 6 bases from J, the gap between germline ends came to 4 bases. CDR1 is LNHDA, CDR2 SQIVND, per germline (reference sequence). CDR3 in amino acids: CASSIGGNEQFF. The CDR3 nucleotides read TGTGCCAGTAGTATAGGGGGCAATGAGCAGTTCTTC.